A single sample is the source of the 3 T cell receptor beta chains below, sequenced in a study of blood T cell repertoires in COVID-19. TCRdb keeps only in-frame clones here, not all; method: immunoSEQ multiplex PCR. The table lists 200,000 to 250,000 clones, around 87% of them singletons. The sample consisted of PBMCs or T cells enriched from blood (not recorded which). The receptors originated from a man younger than 45 who had been exposed to COVID-19.

This chain links TRBV6-5 with TRBJ1-3, with D uncertain. Per the germline V gene, CDR1 is MNHEY and CDR2 is SVGAGI. This CDR3 is 14 amino acids long. V lost 7 bases and J 4 bases, leaving 14 bases between the germline ends. CDR3 loop: CASKGRTQGNTIYF. The CDR3 DNA follows: TGTGCCAGCAAGGGAAGGACTCAAGGAAACACCATATATTTT.

The CDR3 reads CASYSVFYGELFF. In nucleotides, the CDR3 is TGTGCCAGCTATAGCGTTTTTTACGGGGAGCTGTTTTTT. The chain employs TRBV12-3 or TRBV12-4 and TRBJ2-2, with D possibly TRBD2 on 5 matching bases. There are 13 residues in the CDR3. The ends were cut back, 8 bases at V and 7 bases at J, with 14 bases in the middle.

The chain has TRBV27 and TRBJ2-7; D is unclear. The V end was cut by 3 bases, the J end by 4 bases, with 13 bases between. CDR3 size: 14 residues. The germline V gene encodes CDR1 MNHEY and CDR2 SMNVEV (reference sequence). In DNA form, the CDR3 reads TGTGCCAGCAGTTTGGTGGGCCGTACTTACGAGCAGTACTTC. It translates to CASSLVGRTYEQYF.